This TCR beta chain was recovered during a study of response to subunit inactivated influenza vaccine. MiXCR, applied by TCRdb to the RT-PCR reads, yields one record per CDR3 protein. The table lists under 550,000 distinct CDR3 sequences, 6.5% to 8% of them singletons. This clonotype was seen ten or more times. What it binds is unknown. Study-wide points: It was suggested by the authors that few new T cells are recruited by each seasonal influenza vaccination.

This TCR derives from a man in his fifties or sixties who received an inactivated influenza vaccine. The sample consisted of PBMCs from blood, taken about 23 months after vaccination.

DNA of the CDR3: TGTGCCAGCAGCCCAGGGTGGGCGCCGACCATAGCCCAGCATTTT. Encoded protein: CASSPGWAPTIAQHF. The genes are TRBV7-9 and TRBJ1-5; the D gene is possibly TRBD1 (5 bases). Per the germline V gene, CDR1 is SEHNR and CDR2 is FQNEAQ (reference sequence). The CDR3 is made up of 15 amino acids. The V end was cut by 5 bases, the J end by 11 bases, with 22 bases between.